Listed here are 7 T cell receptor beta chains from one sample, sequenced in a study of T cells expressing NK-cell markers. After re-calling the 5' RACE reads, TCRdb lists one entry per CDR3 protein, DNA absent. This repertoire includes roughly 430,000 distinct CDR3 sequences. The specimen sequenced was blood T cells: a sorted CD56 or NKG2C T cell subset, CD4+ or CD8+ T cells, or bulk PBMC T cells (not recorded which). These receptors were collected from a woman aged 18 to 75 in good health.

The genes are TRBV18 and TRBJ2-5; the D call of TRBD1 rests on TCRdb alone, since no DNA is present to check it. Germline CDR1 KGHSH, CDR2 LQKENI. The CDR3 is 13 amino acids. Here the CDR3 reads CASSARDRDWQYF.

The chain uses TRBV29-1 and TRBJ2-3; as DNA is missing, the TRBD2 call by TCRdb cannot be tested. The V gene's germline CDR1 is SQVTM and CDR2 ANQGSEA. The CDR3 consists of 16 residues. This CDR3 reads CSGGGTKGTSTDTQYF.

The genes are TRBV10-3 and TRBJ2-1; TCRdb names TRBD2, which stays unverified in the absence of DNA. The germline V gene has CDR1 ENHRY and CDR2 SYGVKD. The CDR3 is made up of 12 amino acids. The CDR3 protein is CALAGVVNEQFF.

This sequence joins TRBV20-1 and TRBJ2-1; as DNA is missing, the TRBD2 call by TCRdb cannot be tested. The CDR3 loop spans 14 amino acids. Germline CDR1 DFQATT, CDR2 SNEGSKA (reference sequence). CDR3 protein: CSARDSAGGVGQFF.

CDR3 sequence reads: CSASLAGASYEQYF. This rearrangement joins TRBV20-1 to TRBJ2-7. CDR3 size: 14 residues. In germline, CDR1 is DFQATT, CDR2 SNEGSKA (reference sequence).

The chain joins TRBV14 to TRBJ1-6; TCRdb's D call, TRBD1, is unchecked because there is no DNA. The germline V gene encodes CDR1 SGHDN and CDR2 FVKESK. The CDR3 runs 15 residues. CDR3 residues: CASSQEQGGWTPLHF.

The chain has TRBV18 and TRBJ1-4; with no DNA, the TCRdb D assignment of TRBD1 cannot be verified. This CDR3 has 16 residues. CDR1 is KGHSH, CDR2 LQKENI, per germline. CDR3 in amino acids: CASSPLGRQRTGKLFF.